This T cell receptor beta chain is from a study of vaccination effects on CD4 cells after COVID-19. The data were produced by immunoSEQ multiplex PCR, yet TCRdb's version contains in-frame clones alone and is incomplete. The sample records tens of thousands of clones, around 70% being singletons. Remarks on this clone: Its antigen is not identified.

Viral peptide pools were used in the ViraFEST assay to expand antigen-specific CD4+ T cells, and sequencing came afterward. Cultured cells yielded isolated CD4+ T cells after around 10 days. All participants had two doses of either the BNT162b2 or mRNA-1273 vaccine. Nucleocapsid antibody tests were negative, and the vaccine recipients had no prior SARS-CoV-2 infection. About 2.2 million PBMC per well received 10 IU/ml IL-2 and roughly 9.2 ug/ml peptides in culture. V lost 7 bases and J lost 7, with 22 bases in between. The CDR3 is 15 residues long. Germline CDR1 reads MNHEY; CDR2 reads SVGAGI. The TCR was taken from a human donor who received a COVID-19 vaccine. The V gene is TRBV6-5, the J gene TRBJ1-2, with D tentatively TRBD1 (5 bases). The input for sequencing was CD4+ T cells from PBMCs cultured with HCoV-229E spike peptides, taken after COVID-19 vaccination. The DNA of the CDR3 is TGTGCCAGCACCCGAGAAAGGGGTGGGAGTTTTGGCTACACCTTC. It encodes CASTRERGGSFGYTF.